This T cell receptor (beta chain) was captured by sequencing in a study of cytomegalovirus exposure and HLA in healthy donors. The primer mix had 60 Vbeta and 13 Jbeta primers. Sequencing used immunoSEQ multiplex PCR; TCRdb keeps in-frame clones, though not all of them. The sample has approximately 140,000 clones; 79% are singletons. Of note for this clone: What it binds is not known.

Study results and caveats: Highly shared sequence variants in one cluster were likely a sequencing artifact.

The V end lost 7 bases, the J end lost 5 bases, and 9 bases lay between the germline ends. The germline gives CDR1 MNHNY, CDR2 SVGAGI (reference sequence). This CDR3 spans 11 amino acids. The donors (healthy individuals) were bone marrow donors. In nominal health when sampled, donors likely had unrecorded immune exposures nonetheless. Sequenced: PBMCs. The TCR originated in a man aged 18 to 30 in good health and CMV-seronegative. The genes are TRBV6-6 and TRBJ2-7; no reliable D call. CDR3 in amino acids: CASTATHEQYF. In DNA form, the CDR3 reads TGTGCCAGCACCGCAACTCACGAGCAGTACTTC.